This TCR beta chain was profiled in a study of human T cells and chemical hapten exposure. About the research overall: Per-sample TCR yield variability stemmed mainly from small pooled library volume differences.

During construction of the library, unique molecular identifiers were attached to individual cDNA molecules for quantitative, reproducible TCR counting. A single record per CDR3 protein comes from TCRdb applying MiXCR to the reads. This repertoire shows some 740 distinct CDR3 sequences, 60% to 80% found once; its top ten account for roughly 5%. Extraction of total RNA was performed on unfractionated whole blood. With 2 bases clipped from V and 2 bases from J, the junction kept 8 bases outside the gene matches. This CDR3 has 15 amino acids. Germline lookup yields CDR1 GTSNPN and CDR2 SVGIG (reference sequence). General study points: TCRs above 1 in 1000 frequency did not change with DPC sensitization.

About this clonotype itself: Its antigen is still unknown.

This TCR was sampled from a human donor with alopecia, or a healthy volunteer (not recorded which). Some clones in this sample may be carry-over from other donors' samples. This table probably holds off-target reads from a library built for another chain. J is TRBJ1-1 and V is TRBV30; 7 bases line up with TRBD1. The sample consisted of whole blood. This CDR3 is CAWSPTGTVNTEAFF. DNA of the CDR3: TGTGCCTGGAGTCCAACAGGGACAGTTAACACTGAAGCTTTCTTT.